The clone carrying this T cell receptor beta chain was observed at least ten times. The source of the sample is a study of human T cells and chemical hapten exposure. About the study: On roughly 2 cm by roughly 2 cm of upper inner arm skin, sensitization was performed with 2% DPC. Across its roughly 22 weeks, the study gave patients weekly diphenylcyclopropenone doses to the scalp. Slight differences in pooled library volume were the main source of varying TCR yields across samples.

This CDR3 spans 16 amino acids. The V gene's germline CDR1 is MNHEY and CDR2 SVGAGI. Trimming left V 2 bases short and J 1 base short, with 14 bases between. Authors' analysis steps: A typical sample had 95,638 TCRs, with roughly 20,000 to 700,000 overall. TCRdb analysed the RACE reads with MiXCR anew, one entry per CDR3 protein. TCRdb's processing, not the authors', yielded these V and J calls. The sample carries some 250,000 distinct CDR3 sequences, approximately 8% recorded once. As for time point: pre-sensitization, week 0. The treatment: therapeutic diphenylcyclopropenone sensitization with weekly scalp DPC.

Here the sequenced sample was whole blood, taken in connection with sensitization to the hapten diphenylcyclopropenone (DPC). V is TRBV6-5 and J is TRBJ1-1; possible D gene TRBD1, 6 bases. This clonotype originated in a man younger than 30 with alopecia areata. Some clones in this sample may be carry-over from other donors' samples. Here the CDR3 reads CASSYNLGQKNTEAFF. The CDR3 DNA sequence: TGTGCCAGCAGTTACAACCTTGGACAGAAGAACACTGAAGCTTTCTTT.